This T cell receptor beta chain was obtained from a study of shared clonotypes between healthy human individuals. Study details: Participating donors consisted of a couple of women and a few men aged 18 to 49. Study-level findings and limits: Generation probabilities were higher for clonotypes shared across all four sorted-subset donors than for unshared ones. Clonotype sharing levels among donors were expected to vary with sequencing depth. Limitation of the genetic and exposure-history diversity represented came from the few donors.

With V trimmed by 0 bases and J by 2 bases, 2 bases remained unmatched. The CDR3 has 16 amino acids. Germline V gene lookup returns CDR1 SGHRS and CDR2 YFSETQ. This clone was picked up one time. Its antigen is undetermined. Sequenced by immunoSEQ multiplex PCR; TCRdb stores in-frame clones only, minus some. The data hold about 2.4 million clones, with 93% observed a single time. The sequenced sample consisted of naive CD4+ T cells from PBMCs. Sample subset: CD45RA+ positively selected. The source is a man aged 18 to 30 in good health. Some clones in this sample may be carry-over from other donors' samples. The J gene is TRBJ2-1, the V gene TRBV5-1; 10 bases are shared with TRBD1. This chain's CDR3 is CASSLVGTGAYNEQFF. The CDR3 region has the DNA TGCGCCAGCAGCTTGGTGGGGACAGGGGCCTACAATGAGCAGTTCTTC.